This T cell receptor beta chain was documented in a study of cytomegalovirus exposure and HLA in healthy donors. The CDR3 totals 13 residues. The ends were cut back, 4 bases at V and 12 bases at J, with 19 bases in the middle. Germline values: CDR1 GTSNPN, CDR2 SVGIG (reference sequence). The PCR was carried out with 60 Vbeta primers and 13 Jbeta primers. This table comes from immunoSEQ multiplex PCR, and its TCRdb copy is limited to in-frame clones, with some not included. The sample lists approximately 110,000 clones; 75% to 80% were seen once. The source is a man between 35 and 55 years old in good health and CMV-seronegative. This rearrangement joins TRBV30 to TRBJ2-1; possibly TRBD1 for D (7 bases). Specimen: PBMCs. The CDR3 DNA sequence: TGTGCCTGGAATCCGGGACAGATTAGCGGGCAGTTCTTC. The encoded protein is CAWNPGQISGQFF.